The source of this T cell receptor beta chain is a study of shared clonotypes between healthy human individuals. This clone was observed once. Its cognate antigen is unknown. The sample holds other DNA sequences that translate to the same CDR3. Sequenced by immunoSEQ multiplex PCR; TCRdb stores in-frame clones only, minus some. The profile shows around 2,000,000 clones, about 95% of them singletons. Whole-study findings and limits: Estimated clonotype richness was generally higher in naive than memory subsets. Blood alone was sampled, and tissue repertoires likely differ.

A split of CD4+ cells into CD45RA+ naive and CD45RA-negative memory subsets was performed. This CDR3 spans 14 amino acids. V trimming: 6 bases; J trimming: 3 bases; junction bases outside the gene matches: 4. Germline lookup yields CDR1 LNHDA and CDR2 SQIVND (reference sequence). Sequenced material: naive CD4+ T cells sorted from blood. Subset defined: CD45RA+ positively selected. This clonotype was sampled from a man younger than 30 in good health. The gene calls are TRBV19 and TRBJ1-2, with 10 bases matching TRBD1. The CDR3 sequence is CASRETGGDYGYTF. The CDR3 nucleotides are TGTGCCAGTAGAGAGACAGGGGGCGACTATGGCTACACCTTC.